This T cell receptor (beta chain) originates from a study of T cell responses to AZD1222 COVID-19 vaccine. To note about this clone: Its antigen is currently unknown.

The data were produced by immunoSEQ multiplex PCR, yet TCRdb's version contains in-frame clones alone and is incomplete. Of some 150,000 clones listed, 85% to 95% are singletons. The V end lost 2 bases, the J end lost 5 bases, and 16 bases lay between the germline ends. From germline, CDR1 is SGHVS and CDR2 FQNEAQ. The CDR3 is 16 residues long. Study outcomes and limitations: Rises in breadth and depth of Spike-specific TCRs came after two AZD1222 doses. Only a handful of AZD1222 recipients, several in all, had baseline seropositivity. The study found vaccine-associated CD4 TCRs spanning spike, dominant at 160-218 and 743-854. A mostly white British donor set with more females was recruited, and clonal diversity was possibly underestimated.

The TCR sequence derives from an adult who received the AZD1222 COVID-19 vaccine. This specimen was peripheral blood, taken 28 days after the second AZD1222 dose. The genes are TRBV7-8 and TRBJ2-1, with D perhaps TRBD1 or TRBD2 (5 bases each). The CDR3 here is CASSLYGESGHNEQFF. Written as DNA, the CDR3 is TGTGCCAGCAGCTTATACGGGGAGTCGGGGCACAATGAGCAGTTCTTC.